One and the same sample provided the 30 T cell receptor beta chains below, sequenced in a study of OX40 agonist ivuxolimab in advanced cancers. Method: immunoSEQ multiplex PCR; TCRdb's copy keeps in-frame clones and lacks some. The sample yields 65,000 to 95,000 clones, 91% seen once. Here the sequenced sample was CD4+ or CD8+ T cells sorted from blood, taken in a trial of the OX40 agonist ivuxolimab. These receptors originate from an adult with an advanced solid tumor such as melanoma, head and neck, liver or kidney cancer.

The chain joins TRBV7-9 to TRBJ2-7; tentative D call: TRBD2 (5 bases). Germline assignment: CDR1 SEHNR and CDR2 FQNEAQ (reference sequence). The V end lost 1 base, the J end lost 2 bases, and 12 bases lay between the germline ends. The CDR3 runs to 15 residues. CDR3 protein: CASSLDVTGTYEQYF. The CDR3, as DNA: TGTGCCAGCAGCTTAGACGTGACGGGGACCTACGAGCAGTACTTC.

The V and J genes are TRBV4-1 and TRBJ2-5; 7 bases fit TRBD2. CDR1 and CDR2 from the germline V gene are MGHRA and YSYEKL. CDR3 length: 17 residues. J gave up 2 bases and V 0 bases, and 9 bases lay outside the gene matches. CDR3 residues: CASSQDPSGGLQETQYF. The CDR3, as DNA: TGCGCCAGCAGCCAAGATCCTAGCGGAGGCCTTCAAGAGACCCAGTACTTC.

This chain links TRBV6-1 with TRBJ1-4; D is unresolved. The germline V gene encodes CDR1 MNHNS and CDR2 SASEGT. V was shortened by 6 bases and J by 7 bases, with 6 bases between the two germline ends. The CDR3 consists of 11 residues. The CDR3 region is CASSSPEKLFF. CDR3 sequence (DNA): TGTGCCAGCAGCTCTCCTGAAAAACTGTTTTTT.

The chain couples TRBV28 to TRBJ2-5; TRBD2 might be the D (5 bases). The J call may be faulty, since TRBJ2-7 better matches the DNA end. The length of the CDR3 is 15 residues. Germline lookup yields CDR1 MDHEN and CDR2 SYDVKM. The CDR3: CASSSPARAVHEQYF. The CDR3 coding sequence is TGTGCCAGCAGTTCCCCCGCGAGGGCCGTGCACGAGCAGTACTTC.

The V and J genes are TRBV5-4 and TRBJ2-1, with 7 nucleotides matching TRBD2. The trim removed 7 bases at V and 10 bases at J, leaving 5 bases unmatched. Germline loops: CDR1 SGHNT, CDR2 YYREEE (reference sequence). The CDR3 is 11 residues long. The CDR3 loop reads CASLASGEQFF. The CDR3 DNA reads as TGTGCCAGCTTGGCTAGCGGCGAGCAGTTCTTC.

As for this clone: This same CDR3 is encoded by further DNA sequences in the sample. The rearrangement uses TRBV7-2 and TRBJ2-7, with D hard to call. The CDR3 is 12 residues long. V lost 4 bases and J lost 4, with 8 bases in between. In germline, CDR1 is SGHTA, CDR2 FQGNSA. CDR3 residues: CASSSRLYEQYF. CDR3 bases: TGTGCCAGCAGCTCCCGACTGTACGAGCAGTACTTC.

The sample holds a few counts of this clone. The V gene is TRBV30, the J gene TRBJ2-4; D might be TRBD2 (6 bases). The CDR3 sequence is 14 residues long. V was shortened by 2 bases and J by 10 bases, with 18 bases between the two germline ends. The germline V gene encodes CDR1 GTSNPN and CDR2 SVGIG (reference sequence). CDR3 amino acids: CAWSRIGASVIQYF. For the CDR3, the DNA is TGTGCCTGGAGTAGGATTGGGGCTAGCGTGATTCAGTACTTC.

The chain couples TRBV7-9 to TRBJ2-1, with D possibly matching TRBD2 (7 bases). This CDR3 has 14 residues. Germline V CDR1 and CDR2: SEHNR, FQNEAQ (reference sequence). V lost 6 bases to trimming and J lost 7 bases, with 16 bases between them. CDR3 coding DNA: TGTGCCAGCAGAGCCGGGGGGCGAAGAAATGAGCAGTTCTTC. It is translated as CASRAGGRRNEQFF.

This clone was detected only once. V usage is TRBV30 and J usage is TRBJ2-6; D possibly corresponds to TRBD2 (6 bases). The CDR3 consists of 16 residues. The V end was cut by 3 bases, the J end by 0 bases, with 12 bases between. Germline lookup yields CDR1 GTSNPN and CDR2 SVGIG (reference sequence). The CDR3 protein is CAWRSGGSSGANVLTF. The CDR3 coding sequence is TGTGCCTGGAGATCTGGGGGGTCCTCTGGGGCCAACGTCCTGACTTTC.

CDR3 DNA: TGTGCCAGCAGGGGGACAAGAGAGACCCAGTACTTC. This codes for CASRGTRETQYF. V gene TRBV2 combines with J gene TRBJ2-5; weak D call: TRBD1 (6 bases). Trimming removed 6 bases at V and 4 bases at J, with 9 bases between. CDR3 length: 12 amino acids. Germline V gives CDR1 SNHLY, CDR2 FYNNEI.

The rearrangement joins TRBV28 to TRBJ1-3, with TRBD1 as a possible D gene (5 bases). The V gene's germline CDR1 is MDHEN and CDR2 SYDVKM. V was pared by 7 bases and J by 4 bases, with 14 bases between. The CDR3 loop spans 14 amino acids. CDR3 protein: CASIPGAAGNTIYF. In nucleotides, the CDR3 is TGTGCCAGCATCCCCGGGGCTGCCGGAAACACCATATATTTT.

Turning to this clone: Other DNA sequences in this sample translate to the same CDR3. V gene TRBV29-1 combines with J gene TRBJ2-6; D unresolved. V was cut by 3 bases and J by 0 bases, with 0 bases left in between. The CDR3 is 12 amino acids. CDR1 and CDR2 (germline): SQVTM, ANQGSEA. CDR3 DNA: TGCAGCGTTGACTCTGGGGCCAACGTCCTGACTTTC. Translating gives CSVDSGANVLTF. Filled out from reference TRBV29-1 and TRBJ2-6, the complete variable domain reads SAVISQKPSRDICQRGTSLTIQCQVDSQVTMMFWYRQQPGQSLTLIATANQGSEATYESGFVIDKFPISRPNLTFSTLTVSNMSPEDSSIYLCSVDSGANVLTFGAGSRLTVL.

Here the CDR3 DNA reads TGTGCCAGCAGTTTCCAGGACTACAATGAGCAGTTCTTC. Translated: CASSFQDYNEQFF. The V gene is TRBV28, the J gene TRBJ2-1; D is unclear. V lost 3 bases and J 3 bases, leaving 6 bases between the germline ends. The germline CDR1 and CDR2 sequences are MDHEN and SYDVKM. The CDR3 extends over 13 amino acids.

This clone has only one observation. The chain uses TRBV5-1 and TRBJ2-1, with 8 bases lining up with TRBD2. The CDR3 spans 16 residues. CDR1 SGHRS and CDR2 YFSETQ come from the germline V gene. Trimming took 4 bases from V and 0 from J; bases not matched to a gene: 6. This CDR3 is CASSASGTSSYNEQFF. The CDR3 DNA sequence: TGCGCCAGCAGCGCCTCCGGGACTAGCTCCTACAATGAGCAGTTCTTC.

The V call is TRBV6-5, the J call TRBJ1-2; D unresolved. CDR3 length: 11 amino acids. The germline V and J ends were trimmed by 6 bases and 11 bases, with 13 bases remaining between them. Germline V gives CDR1 MNHEY, CDR2 SVGAGI. CDR3 loop: CASSPNLGYTF. CDR3 nucleotides: TGTGCCAGCAGCCCCAATCTTGGGTACACCTTC.

V gene TRBV14 combines with J gene TRBJ2-3, with TRBD1 matching 7 bases. The CDR3 covers 15 residues. With 4 bases clipped from V and 4 bases from J, the junction kept 8 bases outside the gene matches. The germline CDR1 and CDR2 sequences are SGHDN and FVKESK. As DNA, the CDR3 is TGTGCCAGCAGCCGGGCAACAGGGGTGGCAGATACGCAGTATTTT. Encoded protein: CASSRATGVADTQYF. The full variable domain, completed using reference TRBV14 and TRBJ2-3, is EAGVTQFPSHSVIEKGQTVTLRCDPISGHDNLYWYRRVMGKEIKFLLHFVKESKQDESGMPNNRFLAERTGGTYSTLKVQPAELEDSGVYFCASSRATGVADTQYFGPGTRLTVL.

The chain couples TRBV7-6 to TRBJ2-6, with 11 bases that match TRBD2. Germline CDR1 is SGHVS and CDR2 is FNYEAQ. The CDR3 sequence is 19 residues long. V lost 5 bases and J lost 2; bases outside the gene matches: 11. The CDR3 spells CASSPRLLAGGAGANVLTF. In nucleotides, the CDR3 is TGTGCCAGCAGCCCCCGGCTCCTAGCGGGAGGAGCTGGGGCCAACGTCCTGACTTTC. The entire variable domain, with the rest obtained from reference TRBV7-6 and TRBJ2-6, is as follows: GAGVSQSPRYKVTKRGQDVALRCDPISGHVSLYWYRQALGQGPEFLTYFNYEAQQDKSGLPNDRFSAERPEGSISTLTIQRTEQRDSAMYRCASSPRLLAGGAGANVLTFGAGSRLTVL.

V gene TRBV5-1 combines with J gene TRBJ1-5, with D perhaps TRBD1 (6 bases). CDR3 size: 12 residues. Trimming shortened V by 8 bases and J by 3 bases, and 9 bases separated the two germline ends. Germline V CDR1 and CDR2: SGHRS, YFSETQ. The CDR3 loop is CARRDTNQPQHF. Here the CDR3 DNA reads TGCGCCAGACGGGACACCAATCAGCCCCAGCATTTT.

CDR3: CASSWMGGEQFF. As DNA, the CDR3 is TGTGCCAGCAGTTGGATGGGGGGGGAGCAGTTCTTC. The V call is TRBV25-1, the J call TRBJ2-1; 7 nucleotides align to TRBD2. The CDR3 covers 12 residues. The germline V gene encodes CDR1 MGHDK and CDR2 SYGVNS. Trimming at V came to 5 bases and at J to 10 bases, leaving 5 bases not matched to a gene.

The rearrangement uses TRBV2 and TRBJ2-7, with 11 bases fitting TRBD1. V was clipped by 4 bases and J by 0 bases; unmatched bases: 2. Germline loops: CDR1 SNHLY, CDR2 FYNNEI. The CDR3 spans 15 residues. CDR3 in amino acids: CASSGGTGGSYEQYF. As DNA, the CDR3 is TGTGCCAGCAGTGGGGGGACAGGGGGCTCCTACGAGCAGTACTTC.

This clone was observed a handful of times. This chain connects TRBV27 to TRBJ2-3; the D is unclear. This CDR3 has 13 amino acids. Germline V CDR1 and CDR2: MNHEY, SMNVEV (reference sequence). V lost 3 bases and J 9 bases, leaving 13 bases between the germline ends. The CDR3 nucleotides read TGTGCCAGCAGTTTGGCTTCATCCCCCACGCAGTATTTT. It is translated as CASSLASSPTQYF.

The rearrangement joins TRBV7-9 to TRBJ2-1; D remains ambiguous. Trimming left V 3 bases short and J 0 bases short, with 3 bases between. The CDR3 is made up of 13 amino acids. Germline CDR1 and CDR2: SEHNR and FQNEAQ (reference sequence). CDR3 nucleotides: TGTGCCAGCAGCTTCAGCTCCTACAATGAGCAGTTCTTC. As protein: CASSFSSYNEQFF.

This rearrangement joins TRBV19 to TRBJ1-1; D is ambiguous. V was cut by 10 bases and J by 3 bases, with 12 bases left in between. The V gene's germline CDR1 is LNHDA and CDR2 SQIVND (reference sequence). This CDR3 is 12 amino acids long. CDR3 DNA sequence: TGTGCCACCTCCTCGTGGGACACTGAAGCTTTCTTT. The encoded protein is CATSSWDTEAFF.

The CDR3 protein is CASSPRGAYEQYF. In nucleotides, the CDR3 is TGTGCCAGCAGCCCCAGGGGCGCCTACGAGCAGTACTTC. This chain uses TRBV6-5 with TRBJ2-5; D may be TRBD1 (6 bases). The better agreement between TRBJ2-7 and the DNA end casts doubt on the J call. The CDR3 covers 13 residues. Germline lookup yields CDR1 MNHEY and CDR2 SVGAGI.

The chain recombines TRBV19 with TRBJ1-1; the match to TRBD1 covers 9 bases. Germline assignment: CDR1 LNHDA and CDR2 SQIVND (reference sequence). Trimming took 6 bases from V and 4 from J; bases not matched to a gene: 15. The CDR3 extends over 17 amino acids. The CDR3 here is CASRSPGTGRESTEAFF. CDR3 DNA sequence: TGTGCCAGTAGAAGCCCCGGGACAGGGAGGGAGAGCACTGAAGCTTTCTTT.

V and J are TRBV5-5 and TRBJ2-2; D might be TRBD1 (5 bases). In germline, CDR1 is SGHKS, CDR2 YYEKEE (reference sequence). V lost 3 bases and J lost 5, with 11 bases in between. The CDR3 loop spans 14 amino acids. CDR3 in DNA: TGTGCCAGCAGCTACGGACACGATACCGGGGAGCTGTTTTTT. Protein: CASSYGHDTGELFF.

The chain carries TRBV19 and TRBJ1-4; 7 nucleotides match TRBD1. V lost 6 bases to trimming and J lost 2 bases; unmatched junction nucleotides: 6. There are 15 residues in the CDR3. Per the germline V gene, CDR1 is LNHDA and CDR2 is SQIVND (reference sequence). This CDR3 is CASRAHRGTNEKLFF. CDR3 nucleotides: TGTGCCAGTAGGGCTCACAGGGGCACTAATGAAAAACTGTTTTTT.

A few counts support this clone. V usage is TRBV28 and J usage is TRBJ1-2; no clear D. Germline V lookup: CDR1 MDHEN, CDR2 SYDVKM. This CDR3 is 11 amino acids long. The V gene lost 6 bases and the J gene lost 7 bases, with 9 bases spanning the gap. Written as DNA, the CDR3 is TGTGCCAGCAGCGACAAGGCTGGCTACACCTTC. It specifies CASSDKAGYTF.

The chain employs TRBV19 and TRBJ2-4; TRBD1 agrees at 9 bases. Germline V gene sequence: CDR1 LNHDA, CDR2 SQIVND (reference sequence). This CDR3 is 13 amino acids long. Unmatched junction bases numbered 5, after V lost 10 bases and J lost 4 bases. The CDR3 region has the DNA TGTGCCAATCCCGGGACAGGGAAAAACATTCAGTACTTC. This encodes CANPGTGKNIQYF. Looking up the rest from reference TRBV19 and TRBJ2-4 gives the full variable domain: DGGITQSPKYLFRKEGQNVTLSCEQNLNHDAMYWYRQDPGQGLRLIYYSQIVNDFQKGDIAEGYSVSREKKESFPLTVTSAQKNPTAFYLCANPGTGKNIQYFGAGTRLSVL.

This chain connects TRBV7-2 to TRBJ2-5; no clear D. This CDR3 has 13 amino acids. Germline V gives CDR1 SGHTA, CDR2 FQGNSA. V was pared by 3 bases and J by 5 bases, with 10 bases between. DNA of the CDR3: TGTGCCAGCAGCTTGAGTAGAATTGAGACCCAGTACTTC. This encodes CASSLSRIETQYF.